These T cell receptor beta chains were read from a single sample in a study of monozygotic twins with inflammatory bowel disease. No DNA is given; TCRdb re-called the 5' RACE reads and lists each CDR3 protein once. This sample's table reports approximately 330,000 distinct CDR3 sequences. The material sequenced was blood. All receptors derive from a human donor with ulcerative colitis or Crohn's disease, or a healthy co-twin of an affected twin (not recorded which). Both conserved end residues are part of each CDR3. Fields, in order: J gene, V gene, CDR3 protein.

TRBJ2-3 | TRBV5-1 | CASSLLSGVPDTQYF
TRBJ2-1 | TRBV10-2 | CASSEKVGLPSYNEQFF
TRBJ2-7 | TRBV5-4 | CASSSSDISYEQYF
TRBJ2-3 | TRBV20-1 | CSSRGGVWGTDTQYF
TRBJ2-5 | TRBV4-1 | CASSQETEPGGTQYF
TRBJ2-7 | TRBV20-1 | CSAPTGINFYEQYF
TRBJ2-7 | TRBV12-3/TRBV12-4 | CASSPTAQVGWDEQYF
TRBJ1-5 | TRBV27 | CASSPVDRVLGPQHF
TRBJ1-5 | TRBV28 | CASSAFLRDKKTYSNQPQHF
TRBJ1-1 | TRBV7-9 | CASSSPQGPEAFF
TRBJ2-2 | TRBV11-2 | CASSSQGWNTGELFF
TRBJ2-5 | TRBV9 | CAGSVEWGASRGETQYF
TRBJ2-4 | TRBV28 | CASSEAVVQYF
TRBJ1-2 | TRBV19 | CASSTKPGYTF
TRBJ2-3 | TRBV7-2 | CASSFQGDTQYF
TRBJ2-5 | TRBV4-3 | CASSQGTGLETQYF
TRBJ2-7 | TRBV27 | CASSLGTDPYYEQYF
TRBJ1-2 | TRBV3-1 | CASSQDRYGYTF
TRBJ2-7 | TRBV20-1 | CSARGLARGERYF
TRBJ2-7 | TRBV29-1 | CSVVLAVSSYEQYF
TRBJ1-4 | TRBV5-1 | CASSPKANEKLFF
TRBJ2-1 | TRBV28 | CASSPSRGGRGNEQFF
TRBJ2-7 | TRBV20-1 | CSARARGRTGDYEQYF
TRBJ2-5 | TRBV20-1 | CSARDSGGGAGRETQYF
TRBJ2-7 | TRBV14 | CASSRAVPPYEQYF
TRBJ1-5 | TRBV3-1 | CASCKGADQPQHF
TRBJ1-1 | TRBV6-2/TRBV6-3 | CASSYSVGSQAWNTEAFF
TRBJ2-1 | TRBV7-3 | CASSPKTNRAGEQFF
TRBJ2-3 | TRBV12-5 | CASGLDRGQPTQYF
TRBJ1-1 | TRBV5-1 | CASRGGQDFMNTEAFF
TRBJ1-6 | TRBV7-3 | CASSANPPGPNNSPLHF
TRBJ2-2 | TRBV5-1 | CASSPRWGGSDTGELFF
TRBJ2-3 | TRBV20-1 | CSARPQGQGPDTQYF
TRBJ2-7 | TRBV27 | CASSYGTGTHEQYF
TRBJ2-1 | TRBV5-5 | CASSRTGTGIYNEQFF
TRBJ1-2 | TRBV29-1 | CSVAGTEVSYTF